A selection of T cell receptor beta chains follows, all from one sample in a study of OX40 agonist ivuxolimab in advanced cancers. Sequenced by immunoSEQ multiplex PCR; TCRdb stores in-frame clones only, minus some. This table holds tens of thousands of clones, about 94% found once. Sequencing was performed on CD4+ or CD8+ T cells sorted from blood, taken in a trial of the OX40 agonist ivuxolimab. Receptor source: an adult with an advanced solid tumor such as melanoma, head and neck, liver or kidney cancer. CDR3s include the opening cysteine and the closing phenylalanine or tryptophan. The D gene is left open where the match is weak. Only part of the rows carry a size: once, few, many, or a class if the clone is expanded.

D	size	V	J	CDR3	DNA
-	-	TRBV18	TRBJ1-6	CASSTPDETGSSYNSPLHF	TGTGCCAGCTCAACCCCGGACGAAACAGGTAGCTCCTATAATTCACCCCTCCACTTT
-	-	TRBV7-2	TRBJ2-2	CASTQPTGELFF	TGTGCCAGCACCCAACCGACCGGGGAGCTGTTTTTT
-	once	TRBV4-3	TRBJ2-2	CASSQGQGRISTGELFF	TGCGCCAGCAGCCAAGGCCAGGGGAGGATTTCTACCGGGGAGCTGTTTTTT
-	-	TRBV7-9	TRBJ2-1	CASSVGRGAAYYNEQFF	TGTGCCAGCAGCGTGGGTCGTGGAGCGGCCTACTACAATGAGCAGTTCTTC
TRBD2	-	TRBV27	TRBJ2-1	CASSYGLAGYEQFF	TGTGCCAGCAGTTACGGACTAGCGGGATATGAGCAGTTCTTC
TRBD1	-	TRBV9	TRBJ1-5	CASSAGTGNSRPQHF	TGTGCCAGCAGCGCCGGGACAGGGAATTCTCGGCCCCAGCATTTT
-	-	TRBV7-6	TRBJ2-2	CASSLMGSGELFF	TGTGCCAGCAGTCTCATGGGGTCCGGGGAGCTGTTTTTT
TRBD2	-	TRBV4-3	TRBJ2-3	CASSQGRLAASTDTQYF	TGCGCCAGCAGCCAAGGGCGACTAGCGGCTAGCACAGATACGCAGTATTTT
TRBD1	-	TRBV5-8	TRBJ1-5	CASSLGQGGQPQHF	TGTGCCAGCAGCTTGGGACAGGGAGGGCAGCCCCAGCATTTT
-	-	TRBV4-3	TRBJ1-2	CASSLTSDPGYYGYTF	TGCGCCAGCAGCCTCACCTCGGACCCGGGCTACTATGGCTACACCTTC
-	-	TRBV7-9	TRBJ2-3	CASSFSPATDTQYF	TGTGCCAGCAGCTTTTCACCGGCCACAGATACGCAGTATTTT
-	once	TRBV28	TRBJ2-6	CAVRETGANVLTF	TGTGCCGTGAGGGAAACTGGGGCCAACGTCCTGACTTTC
TRBD1	-	TRBV5-6	TRBJ1-2	CASSWGQGQIPNYGYTF	TGTGCCAGCAGCTGGGGACAGGGCCAAATTCCTAACTATGGCTACACCTTC
TRBD1	-	TRBV11-2	TRBJ2-5	CASSSETGDWETQYF	TGTGCCAGCAGCTCGGAGACAGGGGATTGGGAGACCCAGTACTTC
-	-	TRBV5-4	TRBJ1-2	CASSLMGIRDYGYTF	TGTGCCAGCAGCTTGATGGGGATACGTGACTATGGCTACACCTTC
-	-	TRBV28	TRBJ2-7	CASSLEVGSYEQYF	TGTGCCAGCAGTTTGGAGGTGGGCTCCTACGAGCAGTACTTC
-	-	TRBV6-5	TRBJ2-7	CASSLGAYEQYF	TGTGCCAGCAGTCTGGGGGCCTACGAGCAGTACTTC
TRBD1	-	TRBV11-2	TRBJ1-1	CASSLLGQGITEAFF	TGTGCCAGCAGCTTACTGGGACAGGGGATAACTGAAGCTTTCTTT
TRBD2	-	TRBV4-1	TRBJ2-4	CASSQDGGALGNIQYF	TGCGCCAGCAGCCAGGACGGGGGGGCCCTGGGAAACATTCAGTACTTC
-	few	TRBV27	TRBJ1-6	CASSLGSALYNSPLHF	TGTGCCAGCAGTTTAGGGTCTGCGCTTTATAATTCACCCCTCCACTTT
-	once	TRBV6-6	TRBJ2-5	CASSGDTQETQYF	TGTGCCAGCAGTGGGGACACCCAAGAGACCCAGTACTTC
-	-	TRBV11-2	TRBJ1-3	CASSKPSPIF	TGTGCCAGCAGCAAACCCAGCCCGATATTT
-	-	TRBV4-3	TRBJ1-5	CASSQDVFHRDSNQPQHF	TGCGCCAGCAGCCAAGATGTATTCCACAGGGATAGCAATCAGCCCCAGCATTTT
-	-	TRBV6-5	TRBJ1-5	CASTPPGGNQPQHF	TGTGCCAGCACACCTCCAGGGGGCAATCAGCCCCAGCATTTT
TRBD1	-	TRBV4-2	TRBJ1-1	CASSQRQGAPNTEAFF	TGTGCCAGCAGCCAGCGGCAGGGGGCGCCTAACACTGAAGCTTTCTTT
TRBD2	-	TRBV7-9	TRBJ2-1	CASSLGTSGILHEQFF	TGTGCCAGCAGCCTAGGGACTAGCGGGATCCTGCATGAGCAGTTCTTC
TRBD2	-	TRBV27	TRBJ2-7	CASSLSGGNTYEQYF	TGTGCCAGCAGTTTATCGGGGGGGAATACCTACGAGCAGTACTTC
-	-	TRBV9	TRBJ1-2	CASSSGSVGYTF	TGTGCCAGCAGCTCCGGGTCGGTTGGCTACACCTTC
-	-	TRBV4-3	TRBJ2-7	CASSQDRVSYEQYF	TGCGCCAGCAGCCAAGATCGGGTTTCCTACGAGCAGTACTTC